This TCR beta chain emerged from a study of CD8+CD57+ T cells in acquired aplastic anemia. Study-level background: Sorted CD4+ and CD8+ cell DNA averaged approximately 3.2 ug. Study-level findings and limits: Patients and controls were found to share 25 to 35 CD8+ CDR3 sequences. No significant patient-versus-control difference appeared in CD8+ Simpson's diversity.

This CDR3 has 15 amino acids. V lost 6 bases, J lost 1 base, and 7 bases stayed unmatched. Germline V lookup: CDR1 SNHLY, CDR2 FYNNEI. The TCR beta profiling, which covered VDJ combination and CDR3 sequence, was carried out using genomic DNA as the template. TCRdb independently ran MiXCR on the reads; one entry per CDR3 protein. Seen here are under 350,000 distinct CDR3 sequences, 50% to 70% observed once, and the top ten hold under 8.5%. This clonotype has ten or more counts. Its target is unknown. The rearrangement links TRBV2 to TRBJ2-5; 8 nucleotides line up with TRBD1. The specimen was sorted CD4+, CD8+, or CD8+CD57+ T cells (not recorded which) from PBMCs. The sequence derives from a human donor with severe aplastic anemia or a healthy control (not recorded which). CDR3: CASRAGTGLQETQYF. CDR3 nucleotides: TGTGCCAGCAGAGCCGGGACAGGCCTCCAAGAGACCCAGTACTTC.